This TCR beta chain was documented in a study of shared T cell receptors in the human thymus (dated by TCRdb to about 2021). General notes on the study: The study examined how self-reactive, shared T-cell receptor alpha chains are generated in the human thymus.

Comments on this clone: Its binding antigen is unknown. Base quality data are lacking; no much larger clone is found one base away.

From the cysteine up to the phenylalanine, the CDR3 has a length of 17 residues. Just CDR3 DNA is preserved here, 51 bases in frame from base 1. According to the germline V gene, CDR1 reads LGHNA and CDR2 reads YSLEER. Deletion took 3 bases off V and 5 bases off J, with a span of 22 bases between the germline ends. Library preparation was by the immunoSEQ multiplex PCR assay. The immuneACCESS repertoire file appears here via TCRdb, limited to in-frame rearrangements. These files lack a portion of the clones; in checked studies, under half of the deficit traces to unresolved V genes, and the cause of the others is not known. The sample yields hundreds of thousands of clones; around 87% were counted once. About 0.0094% of the sample is taken by the ten largest. The data were also submitted as part of a second study, on human thymus T cells. In that second paper, the authors write: Immunologically healthy infants undergoing open corrective cardiac surgery for congenital heart defects in Finland were used as donors. Thymus tissue was collected as surgical resects that were removed during corrective cardiac surgery. Biased V and J gene segment usage appeared to be present in both thymic and peripheral blood repertoires. The related research found that thymic TCR repertoires overlapped highly between unrelated individuals. The study characterized TCR alpha and beta repertoires from under 10 infant thymus samples and a few related peripheral blood samples. The cohort included about 6 male and two female infants, with donor ages spanning 7 to 244 days. Thymocytes were mechanically released from the tissue and were stored as pellets of 10-30 million cells at -70 degrees C. A QIAsymphony instrument was used to extract genomic DNA from frozen cell pellets. TCRB and TCRAD loci were amplified from a standardized quantity of quality-controlled genomic DNA using the immunoSEQ multiplex PCR assay. The amplicons spanned the V(D)J region and were long enough to cover the CDR3 and allow V and J genes to be identified. The amplicons were sequenced on an Illumina platform via the commercial immunoSEQ service. Primer bias and sequencing errors were corrected using previously described methods, and TCRAD and TCRB definitions followed the IMGT database. The repertoires were analysed using immunoSEQ Analyzer 3.0 and VDJTools for basic statistics, V/J segment usage, diversity estimates, rarefaction and pairwise overlap. Diversity was estimated with Chao1, ChaoE, Efron-Thisted, Shannon and inverse Simpson indices, and also on datasets down-sampled to the smallest sample. Repertoire overlap was determined by strict matching of CDR3 nucleotide sequence, V gene and J gene, and Jaccard-based multidimensional scaling clustering was applied. On average, thymus samples gave roughly 740,000 unique TCRB clonotypes, whereas blood samples gave about 84,000.

Recombination linked TRBV4-3 to TRBJ1-1; the D region possibly corresponds to TRBD1 (5 bases align). This sequence was found in a boy under two years old with a congenital heart defect. Donor details come from another sample of the same person, matched by shared clones. What was sequenced was thymocytes. The nucleotides read TGCGCCAGCAGCCAGTTCTGGTCGTCGGGGGAAGGAACTGAAGCTTTCTTT. Its amino acids are CASSQFWSSGEGTEAFF.